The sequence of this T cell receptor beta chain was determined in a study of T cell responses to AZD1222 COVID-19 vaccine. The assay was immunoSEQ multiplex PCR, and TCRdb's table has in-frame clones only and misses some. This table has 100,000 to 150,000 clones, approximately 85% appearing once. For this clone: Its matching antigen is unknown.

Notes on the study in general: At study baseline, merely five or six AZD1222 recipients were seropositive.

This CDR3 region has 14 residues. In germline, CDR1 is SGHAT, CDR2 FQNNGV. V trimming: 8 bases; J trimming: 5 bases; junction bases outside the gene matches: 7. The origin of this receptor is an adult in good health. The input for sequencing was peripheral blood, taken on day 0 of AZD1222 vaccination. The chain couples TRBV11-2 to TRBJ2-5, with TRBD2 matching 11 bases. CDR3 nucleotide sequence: TGTGCCAGCGGTAGACTAGCGGGACAGGAGACCCAGTACTTC. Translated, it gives CASGRLAGQETQYF.